Each of the 9 T cell receptor beta chains below was sequenced from the same sample in a study of shared T cell receptors in the human thymus. Measured with immunoSEQ multiplex PCR; TCRdb has only the in-frame clones, and not every one. In the table there are 650,000 to 950,000 clones, approximately 85% of which are singletons. These same data were also listed under a study on human thymus T cells.

The sample was thymocytes. The origin of the receptors is a girl under three years old with a congenital heart defect.

V gene TRBV19 combines with J gene TRBJ1-1, with 10 bases aligning to TRBD1. The length of the CDR3 is 14 residues. The V and J ends lost 3 bases and 11 bases, in that order; junction bases with no gene match: 9. Germline V lookup: CDR1 LNHDA, CDR2 SQIVND (reference sequence). CDR3 loop: CASSIYSGQGIAFF. The CDR3 DNA follows: TGTGCCAGTAGTATCTACTCGGGACAGGGGATCGCTTTCTTT.

The V and J genes are TRBV4-3 and TRBJ1-6, with 9 bases matching TRBD1. The CDR3 contains 21 residues. Germline V gene sequence: CDR1 LGHNA, CDR2 YSLEER. After removal of 0 bases from V and 3 bases from J, the junction contained 15 bases not matched to a gene. CDR3 amino acids: CASSQDKGQGRFELYNSPLHF. CDR3 sequence (DNA): TGCGCCAGCAGCCAAGATAAGGGACAGGGTCGATTCGAGCTCTATAATTCACCCCTCCACTTT.

This chain joins TRBV4-2 and TRBJ1-4; D is unclear. CDR1 and CDR2 (germline): LGHNA, YNFKEQ. V shed 0 bases and J shed 8 bases, with 7 bases lying between them. The CDR3 sequence is 13 residues long. CDR3 DNA: TGTGCCAGCAGCCAAGACTACCTGGAAAAACTGTTTTTT. The encoded protein is CASSQDYLEKLFF.

This chain uses TRBV9 with TRBJ1-2; no clear D. The CDR3 extends over 16 amino acids. V was trimmed by 6 bases and J by 0 bases, leaving 18 bases between them. CDR1 is SGDLS, CDR2 YYNGEE, per germline. CDR3 protein: CASTPMMANANYGYTF. As DNA, the CDR3 is TGTGCCAGCACCCCGATGATGGCCAACGCTAACTATGGCTACACCTTC.

This chain joins TRBV13 and TRBJ2-1; TRBD1 matches at 9 bases. With 4 bases clipped from V and 6 bases from J, the junction kept 10 bases outside the gene matches. The CDR3 has 16 amino acids. Germline CDR1 PRHDT, CDR2 FYEKMQ (reference sequence). CDR3 residues: CASSSSGTGLGNEQFF. CDR3 DNA: TGTGCCAGCAGCTCCTCCGGGACAGGGTTAGGCAATGAGCAGTTCTTC. The whole variable domain, filled in from reference TRBV13 and TRBJ2-1, reads AAGVIQSPRHLIKEKRETATLKCYPIPRHDTVYWYQQGPGQDPQFLISFYEKMQSDKGSIPDRFSAQQFSDYHSELNMSSLELGDSALYFCASSSSGTGLGNEQFFGPGTRLTVL.

The chain uses TRBV7-8 and TRBJ2-7, with a tentative D call TRBD2 (5 bases). Germline V gives CDR1 SGHVS, CDR2 FQNEAQ. The CDR3 length is 15 residues. V lost 1 base and J lost 3, with 13 bases in between. For the CDR3, the DNA is TGTGCCAGCAGCTTAGATCCGGGATATGGCTACGAGCAGTACTTC. Protein: CASSLDPGYGYEQYF.

The chain carries TRBV28 and TRBJ1-5, with TRBD1 as a possible D gene (5 bases). The CDR3 covers 15 residues. The germline gives CDR1 MDHEN, CDR2 SYDVKM. V gave up 6 bases and J gave up 1 base, with 13 bases separating them. The CDR3 is CASRDTGGSNQPQHF. CDR3 DNA sequence: TGTGCCAGCAGAGATACGGGGGGGAGCAATCAGCCCCAGCATTTT.

This sequence joins TRBV11-3 and TRBJ2-7, with TRBD2 identical over 8 bases. This CDR3 contains 18 residues. V lost 1 base to trimming and J lost 2 bases; unmatched junction nucleotides: 13. Germline V gives CDR1 SGHNT, CDR2 YENEEA. The CDR3 region is CASSLGCEGGGPPYEQYF. CDR3 DNA: TGTGCCAGCAGCTTAGGGTGCGAGGGCGGGGGGCCACCCTACGAGCAGTACTTC.

The rearrangement links TRBV18 to TRBJ2-7; TRBD1 aligns across 11 bases. Germline CDR1 and CDR2: KGHSH and LQKENI. CDR3 length: 16 amino acids. V trimming: 4 bases; J trimming: 3 bases; junction bases outside the gene matches: 8. DNA of the CDR3: TGTGCCAGCTCACGTCCAAGGGACAGGGGGTTCTACGAGCAGTACTTC. As protein: CASSRPRDRGFYEQYF.